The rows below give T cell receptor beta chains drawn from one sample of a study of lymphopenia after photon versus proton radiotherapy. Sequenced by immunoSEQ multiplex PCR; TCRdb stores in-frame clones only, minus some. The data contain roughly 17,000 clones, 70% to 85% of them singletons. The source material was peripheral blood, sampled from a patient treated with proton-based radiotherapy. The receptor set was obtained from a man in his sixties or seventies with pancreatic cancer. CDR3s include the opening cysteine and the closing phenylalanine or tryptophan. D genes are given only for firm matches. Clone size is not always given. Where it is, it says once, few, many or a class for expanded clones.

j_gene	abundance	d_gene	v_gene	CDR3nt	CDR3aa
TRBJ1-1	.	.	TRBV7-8	TGTGCCAGCAGCAATATTAACACTGAAGCTTTCTTT	CASSNINTEAFF
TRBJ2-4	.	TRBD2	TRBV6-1	TGTGCCAGCAGTGAACAGATAGCGGGGACGGTAAACATTCAGTACTTC	CASSEQIAGTVNIQYF
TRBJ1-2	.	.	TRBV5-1	TGCGCCAGCAGCTTGGCTGGGTCGTGGGACTATGGCTACACCTTC	CASSLAGSWDYGYTF
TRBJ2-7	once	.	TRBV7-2	TGTGCCAGCAGCCGAAATATCTATCGGAGCGAGCAGTACTTC	CASSRNIYRSEQYF
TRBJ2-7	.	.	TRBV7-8	TGTGCCAGCGGGCTCGGAGTCGTTAACGAGCAGTACTTC	CASGLGVVNEQYF
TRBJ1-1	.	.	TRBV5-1	TGCGCCAGCAGAACTGATATGAACACTGAAGCTTTCTTT	CASRTDMNTEAFF
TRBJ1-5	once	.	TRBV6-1	TGTGCCAGCAGTCTAGGACTGGGGGAGGTTCAGCCCCAGCATTTT	CASSLGLGEVQPQHF
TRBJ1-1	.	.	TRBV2	TGTGCCAGCAGTGAATGGATTCTGAACACTGAAGCTTTCTTT	CASSEWILNTEAFF
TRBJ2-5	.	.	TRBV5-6	TGTGCCAGCAGCTTGGAGAAGACCCAGTACTTC	CASSLEKTQYF
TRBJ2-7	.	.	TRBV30	TGTGCCTGGAAAACGGACTTCTACGAGCAGTACTTC	CAWKTDFYEQYF
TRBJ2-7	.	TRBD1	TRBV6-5	TGTGCCAGCAGTCCTCGGACAGGTCCCTACGAGCAGTACTTC	CASSPRTGPYEQYF
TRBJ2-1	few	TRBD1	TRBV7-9	TGTGCCAGCAGCGCCCCCCCCGGACAGGGGGTTAGCAATGAGCAGTTCTTC	CASSAPPGQGVSNEQFF
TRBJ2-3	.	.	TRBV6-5	TGTGCCAGCAGTTACTCAGTCTTCCTAAGCACAGATACGCAGTATTTT	CASSYSVFLSTDTQYF
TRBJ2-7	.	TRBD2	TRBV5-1	TGCGCCAGCAGCTTCGAGGGAGGGCCCTACGAGCAGTACTTC	CASSFEGGPYEQYF
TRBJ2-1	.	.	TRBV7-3	TGTGCCAGCAGCCCGGGGACACGCATAAACGACAATGAGCAGTTCTTC	CASSPGTRINDNEQFF
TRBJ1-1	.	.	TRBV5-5	TGTGCCAGCAGTCAGAACACTGAAGCTTTCTTT	CASSQNTEAFF
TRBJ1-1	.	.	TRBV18	TGTGCCAGCTCACCACCATCACAGGGTCGTACCGAAGCTTTCTTT	CASSPPSQGRTEAFF
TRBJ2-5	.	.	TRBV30	TGTGCCTGGAGCGGGACGCCTAAACAAGAGACCCAGTACTTC	CAWSGTPKQETQYF
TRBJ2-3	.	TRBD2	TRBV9	TGTGCCAGCAGCTTGCGACTAGCGGGGGGCCGGGTAGATACGCAGTATTTT	CASSLRLAGGRVDTQYF
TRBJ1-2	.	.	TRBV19	TGTGCCAGTAGCCCCTCTCTTCGGGGGGCGATTAACTATGGCTACACCTTC	CASSPSLRGAINYGYTF
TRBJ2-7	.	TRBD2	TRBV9	TGTGCCAGCAGCGTAACTAGCGGGACCTCTCCCTTAGGGCAGTACTTC	CASSVTSGTSPLGQYF
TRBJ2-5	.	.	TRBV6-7	TGTGCCAGCAGTTATCATGTGGGAGGCAGGGCCAAGGAGACCCAGTACTTC	CASSYHVGGRAKETQYF
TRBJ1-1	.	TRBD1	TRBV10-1	TGCGCCAGCAGTGAGAGGGCAGGGGGCCGAGCTTTCTTT	CASSERAGGRAFF
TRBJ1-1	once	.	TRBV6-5	TGTGCCAGCAGTTTCCAGAGACAGATGAACACTGAAGCTTTCTTT	CASSFQRQMNTEAFF
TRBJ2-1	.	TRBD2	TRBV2	TGTGCCAGCAGTGAAATAGTCGGGGGGGCCGGGGATGAGCAGTTCTTC	CASSEIVGGAGDEQFF
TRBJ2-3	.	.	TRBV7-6	TGTGCCAGCAGCTTACGTGGGAGACCGCGGACAGATACGCAGTATTTT	CASSLRGRPRTDTQYF
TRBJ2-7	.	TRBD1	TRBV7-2	TGTGCCAGCAGCTTAGGGACAGGGTTCTACGAGCAGTACTTC	CASSLGTGFYEQYF
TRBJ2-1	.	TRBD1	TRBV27	TGTGCCAGCAGTTACCGGGACAGGGGACGCGATGAGCAGTTCTTC	CASSYRDRGRDEQFF
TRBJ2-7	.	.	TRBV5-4	TGTGCCAGCAGCTTGCCCCCCGGGACCCCTGGCTACGAGCAGTACTTC	CASSLPPGTPGYEQYF
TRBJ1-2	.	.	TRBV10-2	TGCGCCAGCAGACAGTCCTATGGCTACACCTTC	CASRQSYGYTF
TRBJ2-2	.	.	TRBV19	TGTGCCAGTAAGAGTGGTTGGCCCGCCGGGGAGCTGTTTTTT	CASKSGWPAGELFF
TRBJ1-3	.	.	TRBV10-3	TGTGCCATCAGTGAGTCGACCTATGAGCATCAATATTTT	CAISESTYEHQYF
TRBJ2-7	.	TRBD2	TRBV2	TGTGCCAGCAGGGAGCATCGGGGGGGCCCGGAACTCTCGGGGTACTTC	CASREHRGGPELSGYF
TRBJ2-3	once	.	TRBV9	TGTGCCAGCAGCGTGGTGGGGTCGGGGACAGATACGCAGTATTTT	CASSVVGSGTDTQYF
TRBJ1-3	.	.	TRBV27	TGTGCCAGCAGTCGGGCGGGTCTCCTGGCTGGAAACACCATATATTTT	CASSRAGLLAGNTIYF
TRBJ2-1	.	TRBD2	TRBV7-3	TGTGCCAGCAGCTCTAGCGGGGGGGCCTATAATGAGCAGTTCTTC	CASSSSGGAYNEQFF
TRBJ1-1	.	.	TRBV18	TGTGCCAGCTCACCCACGACAGGTCTCGGCACTGAAGCTTTCTTT	CASSPTTGLGTEAFF
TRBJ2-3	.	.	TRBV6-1	TGTGCCAGCAGCCCCGTTTTTAGCACAGATACGCAGTATTTT	CASSPVFSTDTQYF
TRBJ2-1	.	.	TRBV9	TGTGCCAGCAGCGTAGATGACGGGAACTACAATGAGCAGTTCTTC	CASSVDDGNYNEQFF
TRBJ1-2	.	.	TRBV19	TGTGCCAGTAGTATTGGGTCGGGCAGCTACACCTTC	CASSIGSGSYTF
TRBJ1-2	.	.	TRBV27	TGTGCCAGCAGTTTAAACCGGGCTTATGGCTACACCTTC	CASSLNRAYGYTF
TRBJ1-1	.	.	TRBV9	TGTGCCAGCAGCGTAGGGTCTGGGGCTGAAGCTTTCTTT	CASSVGSGAEAFF
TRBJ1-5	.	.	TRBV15	TGTGCCACCAGCAGCCCCCCCGGACAGAACAATCAGCCCCAGCATTTT	CATSSPPGQNNQPQHF
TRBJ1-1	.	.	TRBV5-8	TGTGCCAGCAGCTTGCATACAGACCACACTGAAGCTTTCTTT	CASSLHTDHTEAFF
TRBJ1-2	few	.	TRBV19	TGTGCCAGTAGCCCGGGCAGGGCGGCCTATAATGGCTACACCTTC	CASSPGRAAYNGYTF
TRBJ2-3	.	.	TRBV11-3	TGTGCCAGCAGCTCCAGGGCGAACACAGATACGCAGTATTTT	CASSSRANTDTQYF
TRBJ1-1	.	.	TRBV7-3	TGTGCCAGCAGCTTAAACGGTGGAGATGGCACTGAAGCTTTCTTT	CASSLNGGDGTEAFF
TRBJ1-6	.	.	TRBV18	TGTGCCAGCTCACGAGACAGTAATAATTCACCCCTCCACTTT	CASSRDSNNSPLHF
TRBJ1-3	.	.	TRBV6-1	TGTGCCAGCAGGACGCCTGGAAACACCATATATTTT	CASRTPGNTIYF
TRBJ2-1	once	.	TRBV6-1	TGTGCCAGCACCCGCGAGCGGACATCCTACAATGAGCAGTTCTTC	CASTRERTSYNEQFF
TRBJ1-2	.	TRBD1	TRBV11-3	TGTGCCAGCAGCGCCCCGGGACAGGGGAAATATGGCTACACCTTC	CASSAPGQGKYGYTF
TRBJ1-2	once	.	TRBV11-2	TGTGCCAGCAGCCCGGACAGCTTTTTTGCTGGCTACACCTTC	CASSPDSFFAGYTF
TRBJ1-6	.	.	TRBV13	TGTGCCAGCAGCACAAAGGGCGATTCACCCCTCCACTTT	CASSTKGDSPLHF
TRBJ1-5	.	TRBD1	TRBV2	TGTGCCAGCAAGACAGGGGGCACGGGCAATCAGCCCCAGCATTTT	CASKTGGTGNQPQHF
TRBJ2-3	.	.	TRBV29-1	TGCAGCGTTGAACCCGGAGGCACAGATACGCAGTATTTT	CSVEPGGTDTQYF
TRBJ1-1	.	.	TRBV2	TGTGCCAGCAGTAAAACAGTGAACACTGAAGCTTTCTTT	CASSKTVNTEAFF
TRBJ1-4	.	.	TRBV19	TGTGCCAGTAGTGCCTGGGACGAGGGGTATGAAAAACTGTTTTTT	CASSAWDEGYEKLFF
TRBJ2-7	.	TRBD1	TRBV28	TGTGCCAGCAGTCTCTTACAGGGGTCCTACGAGCAGTACTTC	CASSLLQGSYEQYF
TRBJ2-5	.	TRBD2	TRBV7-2	TGTGCCAGCAGCTTAGCGTCGACTAGCGGACAAGAGACCCAGTACTTC	CASSLASTSGQETQYF
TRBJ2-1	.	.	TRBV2	TGTGCCAGCATAGCCACCAGGGTAGGCTACAATGAGCAGTTCTTC	CASIATRVGYNEQFF